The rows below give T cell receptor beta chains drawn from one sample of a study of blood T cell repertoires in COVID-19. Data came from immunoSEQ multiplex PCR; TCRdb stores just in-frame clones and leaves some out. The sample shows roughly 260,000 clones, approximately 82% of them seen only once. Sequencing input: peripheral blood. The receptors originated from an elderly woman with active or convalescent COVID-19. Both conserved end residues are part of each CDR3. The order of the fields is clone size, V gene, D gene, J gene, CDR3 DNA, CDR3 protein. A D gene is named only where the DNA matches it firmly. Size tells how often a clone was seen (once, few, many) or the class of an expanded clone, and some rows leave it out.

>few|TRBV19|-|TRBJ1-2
TGTGCCAGTAATAGAGGGGGTGGCTACACCTTC
CASNRGGGYTF
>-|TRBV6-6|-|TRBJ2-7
TGTGCCAGCAGTTCATTTCCCGGGAGCTCCTACGAGCAGTACTTC
CASSSFPGSSYEQYF
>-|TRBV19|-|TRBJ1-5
TGTGCCAGTTGGGGCCAAAATCAGCCCCAGCATTTT
CASWGQNQPQHF
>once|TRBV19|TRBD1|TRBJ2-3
TGTGCCACCGGGGACAGGGCAACTAGCACAGATACGCAGTATTTT
CATGDRATSTDTQYF
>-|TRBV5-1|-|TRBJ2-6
TGCGCCAGCAGCCCTCCTACTTCTGGGGCCAACGTCCTGACTTTC
CASSPPTSGANVLTF
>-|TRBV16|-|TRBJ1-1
TGTGCCAGCAGCCTTGCGGGGAGGCCCTTTGAAGCTTTCTTT
CASSLAGRPFEAFF
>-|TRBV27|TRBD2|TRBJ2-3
TGTGCCAGCAGGATCACCCTAGCGGTAGGCACAGATACGCAGTATTTT
CASRITLAVGTDTQYF
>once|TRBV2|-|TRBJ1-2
TGTGCCAGCAACCGTCTGGGAATGGAGGGAGGCTACACCTTC
CASNRLGMEGGYTF
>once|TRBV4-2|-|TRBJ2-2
TGTGCCAGCAGCCTCACTGCGAGGGCGGGGGCCCAGGGGGAGCTGTTTTTT
CASSLTARAGAQGELFF
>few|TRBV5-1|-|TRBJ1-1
TGCGCCAGCAGCTCTTTTTGGGGCGACAGGAACACTGAAGCTTTCTTT
CASSSFWGDRNTEAFF
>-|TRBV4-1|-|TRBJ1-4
TGCGCCAGCAGCCCGCGGACAGTACTCGCAACTAATGAAAAACTGTTTTTT
CASSPRTVLATNEKLFF
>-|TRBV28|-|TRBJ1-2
TGTGCCAGCAGACCCGACAGAGCCTATGGCTACACCTTC
CASRPDRAYGYTF
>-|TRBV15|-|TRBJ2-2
TGTGCCACCAGCAGGGCCGCGAACACCGGGGAGCTGTTTTTT
CATSRAANTGELFF
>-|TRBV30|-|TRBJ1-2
TGTGCCTGGAGTGTAGGCGGTGGCTACACCTTC
CAWSVGGGYTF
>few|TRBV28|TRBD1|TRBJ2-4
TGTGCCAGCAGTACCCGGACAGGGGGCTGGGGCGTTCAGTACTTC
CASSTRTGGWGVQYF
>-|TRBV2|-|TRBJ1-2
TGTGCCAGCGATCAGGGTTACGGCTATGGCTACACCTTC
CASDQGYGYGYTF
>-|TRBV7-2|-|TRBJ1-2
TGTGCCAGCAGCTCAGCCGTCGGTGGCTACACCTTC
CASSSAVGGYTF
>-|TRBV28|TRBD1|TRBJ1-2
TGTGCCAGCAGTTTACTTACAGGGGGATATGGCTACACCTTC
CASSLLTGGYGYTF
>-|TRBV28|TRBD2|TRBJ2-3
TGTGCCAGAGGGACTAGCGGGGGGCGGCATAGCACAGATACGCAGTATTTT
CARGTSGGRHSTDTQYF
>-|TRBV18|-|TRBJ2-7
TGTGCCAGCTCACCGGTAGGCCAGGGGAACGAGCAGTACTTC
CASSPVGQGNEQYF
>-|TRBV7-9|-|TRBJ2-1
TGTGCCAGCAGCTTAGCCAGAAACTACAATGAGCAGTTCTTC
CASSLARNYNEQFF
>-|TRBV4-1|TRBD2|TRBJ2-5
TGCGCCAGCAGCCTAAACCTGGGGGGGACCCCGCAAGAGACCCAGTACTTC
CASSLNLGGTPQETQYF
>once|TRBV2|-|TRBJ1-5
TGTGCCAGCAGGGGGAGGTCCGTGGGCAATCAGCCCCAGCATTTT
CASRGRSVGNQPQHF
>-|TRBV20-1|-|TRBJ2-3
TGCAGTGCTCCGGGTCGAGATACGCAGTATTTT
CSAPGRDTQYF
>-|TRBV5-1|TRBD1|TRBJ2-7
TGCGCCAGCAGCACCGGACAGGGGGCTTACGAGCAGTACTTC
CASSTGQGAYEQYF
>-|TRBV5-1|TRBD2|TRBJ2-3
TGCGCCAGCAGCGAGCGGGATCTGGCAGATACGCAGTATTTT
CASSERDLADTQYF
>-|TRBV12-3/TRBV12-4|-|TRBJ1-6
TGTGCCAGCAGTTGGACAGATAATTCACCCCTCCACTTT
CASSWTDNSPLHF
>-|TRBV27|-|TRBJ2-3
TGTGCCAGCAGTTTTTCCCCCCGCTGGGGCGGCAGCACAGATACGCAGTATTTT
CASSFSPRWGGSTDTQYF
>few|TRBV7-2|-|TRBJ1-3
TGTGCCAGCAGCTTAGCCCCCATCCCGGCTGGAAACACCATATATTTT
CASSLAPIPAGNTIYF
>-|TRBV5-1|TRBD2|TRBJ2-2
TGCGCCAGCAGCCCTCCTCTAGCGGGAGGGCCTGGGGCCGGGGAGCTGTTTTTT
CASSPPLAGGPGAGELFF
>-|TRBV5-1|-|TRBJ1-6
TGCGCCAGCAGCTTGGATCTAAAATCCTCACCCCTCCACTTT
CASSLDLKSSPLHF
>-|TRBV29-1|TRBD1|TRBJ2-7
TGCAGCGGGGGACGGGACAGGGTCTTTAACGAGCAGTACTTC
CSGGRDRVFNEQYF
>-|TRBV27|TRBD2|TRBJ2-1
TGTGCCAGCAGTACCACGGCCGGGTCGGGAGGTGAGCAGTTCTTC
CASSTTAGSGGEQFF
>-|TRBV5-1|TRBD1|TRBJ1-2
TGCGCCAGCAGCTTGGGCGCAGGGGGCTCCTATGGCTACACCTTC
CASSLGAGGSYGYTF
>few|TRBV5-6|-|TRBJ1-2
TGTGCCAGCAGCGTCGTGGGGGAGGAACTACTATATGGCTACACCTTC
CASSVVGEELLYGYTF
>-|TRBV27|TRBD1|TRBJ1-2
TGTGCCAGCAGTACCCGCCCGGGGACAGGGGATTCCTATGGCTACACCTTC
CASSTRPGTGDSYGYTF
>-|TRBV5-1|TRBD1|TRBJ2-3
TGCGCCAGCAGCTTGGAACCGGGACAGGGTTCAGATACGCAGTATTTT
CASSLEPGQGSDTQYF
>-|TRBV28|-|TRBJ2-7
TGTGCCAGCAGTTTACTTCGGGACACCTCCTACGAGCAGTACTTC
CASSLLRDTSYEQYF
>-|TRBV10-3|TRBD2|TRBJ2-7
TGTGCCACGCGACCTCCGGGACTAGCGTACTACGAGCAGTACTTC
CATRPPGLAYYEQYF
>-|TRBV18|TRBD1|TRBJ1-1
TGTGCCAGCTCACCGGGACAGGTAGTCTCTGAAGCTTTCTTT
CASSPGQVVSEAFF
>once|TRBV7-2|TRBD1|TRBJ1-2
TGTGCCAGCAGCTTACTGGGACAGACGTATGGCTACACCTTC
CASSLLGQTYGYTF
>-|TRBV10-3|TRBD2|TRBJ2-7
TGTGCCATCAGTGACCGGGGACTAGCTAAATTACGCGAGCAGTACTTC
CAISDRGLAKLREQYF
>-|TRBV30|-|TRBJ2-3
TGTGCCTGGAGTTTGTCCGCAGATACGCAGTATTTT
CAWSLSADTQYF
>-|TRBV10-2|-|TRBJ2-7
TGCGCCAGCAGTGACGCGACACTGAACTACGAGCAGTACTTC
CASSDATLNYEQYF
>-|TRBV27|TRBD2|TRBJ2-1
TGTGCCAGCAGGGCTAGCGGGCAACCCAATGAGCAGTTCTTC
CASRASGQPNEQFF
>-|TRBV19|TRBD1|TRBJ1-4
TGTGCCAGTAGTATATCGTCAGGGGGTGTCGAAAAACTGTTTTTT
CASSISSGGVEKLFF
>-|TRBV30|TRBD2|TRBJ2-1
TGTGCCTCCCCTCTGCCTAGCGGAGAGCAGTTCTTC
CASPLPSGEQFF
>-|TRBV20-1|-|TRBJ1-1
TGCAGTGCTAGTAAGGACAGGAACACTGAAGCTTTCTTT
CSASKDRNTEAFF
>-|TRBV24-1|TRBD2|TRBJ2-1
TGTGCCACCAGTGATTTGCGATTAGCGGGACACAATGAGCAGTTCTTC
CATSDLRLAGHNEQFF
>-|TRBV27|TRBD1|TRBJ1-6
TGTGCCAGCAGCGCTGGACAGGGAATAGTCTCACCCCTCCACTTT
CASSAGQGIVSPLHF
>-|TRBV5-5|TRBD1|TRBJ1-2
TGTGCCAGCAGCTCACCGACAGGGGAATATGGCTACACCTTC
CASSSPTGEYGYTF
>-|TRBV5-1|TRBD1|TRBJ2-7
TGCGCCAGCAGCTTGGGACAGGGGAACTACGAGCAGTACTTC
CASSLGQGNYEQYF
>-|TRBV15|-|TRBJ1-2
TGTGCCACCAGCAGATCGACAGACCCGCTCTATGGCTACACCTTC
CATSRSTDPLYGYTF
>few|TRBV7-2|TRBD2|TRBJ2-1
TGTGCCAGCAGCTTTAGTATTAGCGGGGGGGCGAGGAATGAGCAGTTCTTC
CASSFSISGGARNEQFF
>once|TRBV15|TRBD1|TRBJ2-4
TGTGCCACCAGCAGATCCTCGGGACAGGGGAAATGGGTAGACAAAAACATTCAGTACTTC
CATSRSSGQGKWVDKNIQYF
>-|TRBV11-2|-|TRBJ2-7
TGTGCCAGCAGCCCTCTAGGGGGGGACGAGCAGTACTTC
CASSPLGGDEQYF
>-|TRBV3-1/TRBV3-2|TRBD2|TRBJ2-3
TGTGCCAGCAGCCAAGTCTATGCTAGCGGAGTATATACGCAGTATTTT
CASSQVYASGVYTQYF
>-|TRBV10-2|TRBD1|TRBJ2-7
TGCGCCAGCAGGGCACGGACAGGTTTGACCTACGAGCAGTACTTC
CASRARTGLTYEQYF
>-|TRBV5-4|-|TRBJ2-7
TGTGCCAGCGGCCGGGACACCTCCTACGAGCAGTACTTC
CASGRDTSYEQYF
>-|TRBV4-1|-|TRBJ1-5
TGCGCCAGCAGCCCACAGGTAAATAGCAATCAGCCCCAGCATTTT
CASSPQVNSNQPQHF